The clone carrying this T cell receptor (beta chain) was seen just once. Germline assignment: CDR1 SGHVS and CDR2 FNYEAQ. Trimming pared 1 base from V and 5 bases from J, leaving 14 bases between. The CDR3 extends over 15 amino acids. This entry comes from a study of control samples from healthy donors and cancer patients. The protocol was immunoSEQ multiplex PCR, while the TCRdb copy is restricted to in-frame clones and leaves out a portion. The sample has fewer than 60,000 clones; 70% to 90% are singletons. This chain connects TRBV7-6 to TRBJ2-5; maybe TRBD1 (5 bases). The receptor was isolated from a woman aged 55-69 years with lung cancer. Sequencing was carried out using PBMCs. Here the CDR3 reads CASSLEDIRGETQYF. As DNA, the CDR3 is TGTGCCAGCAGCTTAGAGGACATCCGTGGGGAGACCCAGTACTTC.